Below, 20 T cell receptor beta chains from the same sample are listed, as sequenced in a study of T cell responses to AZD1222 COVID-19 vaccine. TCRdb's table, derived via immunoSEQ multiplex PCR, lists solely in-frame clones and lacks some. The sample carries 130,000 or so clones, approximately 86% recorded once. Sequenced material: peripheral blood, taken on day 0 of AZD1222 vaccination. These receptors came from an adult in good health.

J is TRBJ2-7 and V is TRBV6-1; D ambiguous. Trimming took off 3 bases at V and 4 bases at J, with 10 bases between the two ends. The CDR3 runs 13 residues. CDR1 is MNHNS, CDR2 SASEGT, per germline. The DNA of the CDR3 is TGTGCCAGCAGTGACAGTCTCCTATACGAGCAGTACTTC. It yields the protein CASSDSLLYEQYF.

The V and J genes are TRBV9 and TRBJ2-3, with TRBD2 identical over 10 bases. The germline gives CDR1 SGDLS, CDR2 YYNGEE. The V gene end was trimmed by 0 bases and the J gene end by 2 bases; junction bases not matched to a gene: 6. This CDR3 comprises 17 residues. This CDR3 reads CASSVGASGGLTDTQYF. The CDR3 DNA sequence: TGTGCCAGCAGCGTAGGGGCTAGCGGGGGACTCACAGATACGCAGTATTTT.

This chain joins TRBV23-1 and TRBJ2-7; D unclear. TRBV23-1 is reported as an ORF; its role is uncertain. This CDR3 is built from 19 residues. Trimming took off 0 bases at V and 1 base at J, with 22 bases between the two ends. The CDR3 DNA reads as TGCGCCAGCAGTCAATCGCCCGGTAGGAGACAAGGTTGTTCCTACGAGCAGTACTTC. Encoded protein: CASSQSPGRRQGCSYEQYF.

This chain connects TRBV7-2 to TRBJ2-7; D gene unclear. This CDR3 region has 15 residues. Germline values: CDR1 SGHTA, CDR2 FQGNSA. Trimming left V 2 bases short and J 0 bases short, with 11 bases between. CDR3 bases: TGTGCCAGCAGCTTATATCCCCCCAGCTCCTACGAGCAGTACTTC. Translated: CASSLYPPSSYEQYF.

The chain has TRBV7-3 and TRBJ1-5; D gene ambiguous. CDR1 SGHTA and CDR2 FQGTGA come from the germline V gene. The CDR3 length is 15 residues. Trimming left V 1 base short and J 1 base short, with 8 bases between. The CDR3 DNA follows: TGTGCCAGCAGCTTAAGGGGTGGCAGCAATCAGCCCCAGCATTTT. Translating it yields CASSLRGGSNQPQHF.

The chain has TRBV6-5 and TRBJ2-5; 7 bases are a match to TRBD2. CDR3 size: 15 residues. V gave up 0 bases and J gave up 5 bases; unmatched junction bases: 6. Germline V gives CDR1 MNHEY, CDR2 SVGAGI. CDR3 protein: CASSYSGLVTETQYF. DNA of the CDR3: TGTGCCAGCAGTTACTCTGGACTAGTCACGGAGACCCAGTACTTC.

For the CDR3, the DNA is TGTGCCAGTAGTCCGAGGACAGGGATGAACGAGCAGTACTTC. Residues: CASSPRTGMNEQYF. The chain uses TRBV19 and TRBJ2-7; 8 bases line up with TRBD1. Germline V gene lookup returns CDR1 LNHDA and CDR2 SQIVND (reference sequence). Losses at the gene ends were 5 bases for V and 5 bases for J; bases not matched to a gene: 8. This CDR3 spans 14 amino acids.

V is TRBV10-1 and J is TRBJ1-2, with a possible D match to TRBD1 (5 bases). V was trimmed by 4 bases and J by 1 base, leaving 7 bases between them. CDR1 and CDR2 (germline): WNHNN, SYGVQD (reference sequence). The CDR3 length is 13 residues. The CDR3 bases are TGCGCCAGCAGTGGACAGCTTAACTATGGCTACACCTTC. Protein sequence: CASSGQLNYGYTF.

The genes are TRBV19 and TRBJ1-5, with D possibly being TRBD1 (5 bases). The length of the CDR3 is 14 residues. The germline V and J ends were trimmed by 11 bases and 9 bases, with 23 bases remaining between them. CDR1 is LNHDA and CDR2 is SQIVND in the germline V gene (reference sequence). CDR3 sequence (DNA): TGTGCCTCAACCCCGGGCGGGACGGGCGGGCCCCAGCATTTT. The encoded protein is CASTPGGTGGPQHF.

This CDR3 reads CASRGDTDTQYF. For the CDR3, the DNA is TGTGCCAGCAGAGGTGACACAGATACGCAGTATTTT. The chain links TRBV9 to TRBJ2-3; D not certain. V lost 5 bases and J 2 bases, leaving 6 bases between the germline ends. CDR1 is SGDLS, CDR2 YYNGEE, per germline. CDR3 length: 12 amino acids.

This sequence joins TRBV6-4 and TRBJ1-5; possible D gene TRBD1, 6 bases. The length of the CDR3 is 13 residues. V shed 6 bases and J shed 3 bases, with 9 bases lying between them. From germline, CDR1 is MRHNA and CDR2 SNTAGT. The chain's CDR3 is CASSRDINQPQHF. The CDR3 DNA reads TGTGCCAGCAGCCGGGACATCAATCAGCCCCAGCATTTT.

J is TRBJ1-2 and V is TRBV7-2; D might be TRBD1 (6 bases). From germline, CDR1 is SGHTA and CDR2 FQGNSA. V lost 6 bases, J lost 2 bases, and 10 bases lay in between. The CDR3 sequence is 13 residues long. This CDR3 is CASSFDRNYGYTF. CDR3 DNA sequence: TGTGCCAGCAGTTTTGACAGGAACTATGGCTACACCTTC.

The gene calls are TRBV6-5 and TRBJ1-2; 7 nucleotides line up with TRBD1. Germline V gives CDR1 MNHEY, CDR2 SVGAGI. This CDR3 spans 12 amino acids. Trimming took 5 bases from V and 8 from J; bases not matched to a gene: 5. The CDR3 DNA reads TGTGCCAGCAGTCACGGAGGGGGCGGCTACACCTTC. Its protein is CASSHGGGGYTF.

V usage is TRBV3-1 (or the pseudogene TRBV3-2) and J usage is TRBJ2-1; 7 bases are shared with TRBD2. Germline CDR1 LGHDT, CDR2 YNNKEL (reference sequence). The CDR3 is made up of 16 amino acids. Trimming cost V 5 bases and J 0 bases; bases outside gene matches: 7. The CDR3: CASSTLARSSYNEQFF. The CDR3, as DNA: TGTGCCAGCAGCACACTAGCGCGGAGCTCCTACAATGAGCAGTTCTTC.

CDR3 residues: CASSTGGNEKLFF. CDR3 DNA sequence: TGTGCCAGCAGTACAGGGGGCAATGAAAAACTGTTTTTT. The chain couples TRBV6-5 to TRBJ1-4, with 9 bases that match TRBD1. V gave up 5 bases and J gave up 5 bases; unmatched junction bases: 0. Germline V CDR1 and CDR2: MNHEY, SVGAGI. The CDR3 runs 13 residues.

In this sample, this clone turned up many times. V usage is TRBV6-2 or TRBV6-3 and J usage is TRBJ1-5; tentatively, D is TRBD1 (6 bases). Germline V gene data show CDR1 as MNHEY and CDR2 as SVGEGT. This CDR3 region has 15 residues. Trimming took 5 bases from V and 0 from J, leaving 11 bases between them. The CDR3 nucleotides are TGTGCCAGCAGTCCGGGACACATTAGCAATCAGCCCCAGCATTTT. This encodes CASSPGHISNQPQHF.

This clone was picked up a small number of times. The chain employs TRBV2 and TRBJ1-1; no reliable D call. Per germline, CDR1 SNHLY and CDR2 FYNNEI. The CDR3 sequence is 15 residues long. The germline V and J ends were trimmed by 6 bases and 10 bases, with 24 bases remaining between them. CDR3 amino acids: CASRVRLIRPPRAFF. The DNA for the CDR3 is TGTGCCAGCAGGGTCCGACTAATCCGCCCCCCTCGAGCTTTCTTT. Complete variable domain (other parts from reference TRBV2 and TRBJ1-1): EPEVTQTPSHQVTQMGQEVILRCVPISNHLYFYWYRQILGQKVEFLVSFYNNEISEKSEIFDDQFSVERPDGSNFTLKIRSTKLEDSAMYFCASRVRLIRPPRAFFGQGTRLTVV.

This sequence joins TRBV7-2 and TRBJ2-3; 11 bases align to TRBD2. Germline V gene lookup returns CDR1 SGHTA and CDR2 FQGNSA. V dropped 4 bases and J dropped 2; count of bases not matched to a gene: 5. The CDR3 covers 16 residues. The CDR3: CASSSSSGRFTDTQYF. The CDR3 DNA follows: TGTGCCAGCAGCTCCTCTAGCGGGAGGTTCACAGATACGCAGTATTTT.

J is TRBJ1-1 and V is TRBV4-2; 11 bases map to TRBD1. Unmatched junction bases numbered 2, after V lost 2 bases and J lost 0 bases. CDR3 length: 16 amino acids. Germline loops: CDR1 LGHNA, CDR2 YNFKEQ. The DNA of the CDR3 is TGTGCCAGCAGCCAATCGGGACAGGGGGTGAACACTGAAGCTTTCTTT. This codes for CASSQSGQGVNTEAFF.

Only one count was recorded for this clone. This chain uses TRBV4-1 with TRBJ2-4; 11 bases align to TRBD1. Germline V gene lookup returns CDR1 MGHRA and CDR2 YSYEKL. CDR3 length: 21 amino acids. The V gene end was trimmed by 3 bases and the J gene end by 3 bases; junction bases not matched to a gene: 19. The CDR3 region is CASSHFRRGTGGYEGKNIQYF. The CDR3, as DNA: TGCGCCAGCAGCCACTTTAGGAGGGGGACAGGGGGATATGAAGGCAAAAACATTCAGTACTTC.